The 13 T cell receptor beta chains given below trace back to one sample, sequenced in a study of vaccination effects on CD4 cells after COVID-19. No antigen is known for these receptors. Within the ViraFEST assay, antigen-specific CD4+ T cells underwent expansion with viral peptide pools prior to sequencing. Culture lasted about 11 days before CD4+ T cell isolation. Vaccinated participants had no history of SARS-CoV-2 infection and tested negative for nucleocapsid antibodies. This table comes from immunoSEQ multiplex PCR, and its TCRdb copy is limited to in-frame clones, with some not included. The sample carries approximately 44,000 clones, more than 60% recorded once. Sequenced here: CD4+ T cells from PBMCs cultured with HCoV-OC43 spike peptides, sampled before COVID-19 vaccination. Subset reported: HCoV-OC43 spike overlapping peptide pool stimulation. The receptors stem from a human donor who received a COVID-19 vaccine.

The chain is built from TRBV6-5 and TRBJ2-5; 7 bases map to TRBD2. CDR1 and CDR2 (germline): MNHEY, SVGAGI. Losses at the gene ends were 5 bases for V and 5 bases for J; bases not matched to a gene: 8. The CDR3 contains 14 residues. In DNA form, the CDR3 reads TGTGCCAGCAGTCCAGCGGGGATTAGCGAGACCCAGTACTTC. Translation: CASSPAGISETQYF.

The chain joins TRBV12-3 or TRBV12-4 to TRBJ2-3, with unresolved D. Trimming pared 4 bases from V and 2 bases from J, leaving 7 bases between. The CDR3 is made up of 13 amino acids. The CDR3 protein is CASSWAATDTQYF. In DNA form, the CDR3 reads TGTGCCAGCAGTTGGGCAGCCACAGATACGCAGTATTTT.

The chain employs TRBV5-1 and TRBJ2-1; TRBD2 matches at 8 bases. V lost 0 bases, J lost 6 bases, and 5 bases stayed unmatched. CDR1 and CDR2 (germline): SGHRS, YFSETQ. The CDR3 consists of 15 residues. This CDR3 is CASSLGIAGINEQFF. CDR3 DNA: TGCGCCAGCAGCTTGGGTATAGCGGGAATCAATGAGCAGTTCTTC.

The J gene is TRBJ2-7, the V gene TRBV28; 9 nucleotides match TRBD1. CDR3 length: 13 residues. The V gene end was trimmed by 7 bases and the J gene end by 6 bases; junction bases not matched to a gene: 7. Germline CDR1 and CDR2: MDHEN and SYDVKM. The CDR3 loop reads CASKTGGTGEQYF. CDR3 DNA sequence: TGTGCCAGCAAGACAGGGGGAACGGGCGAGCAGTACTTC. Filled out from reference TRBV28 and TRBJ2-7, the complete variable domain reads DVKVTQSSRYLVKRTGEKVFLECVQDMDHENMFWYRQDPGLGLRLIYFSYDVKMKEKGDIPEGYSVSREKKERFSLILESASTNQTSMYLCASKTGGTGEQYFGPGTRLTVT.

The chain recombines TRBV7-9 with TRBJ2-7, with 8 bases fitting TRBD1. This CDR3 has 17 amino acids. The germline CDR1 and CDR2 sequences are SEHNR and FQNEAQ (reference sequence). V dropped 5 bases and J dropped 4; count of bases not matched to a gene: 16. The CDR3 reads CASSPPVGRGPQYEQYF. Here the CDR3 DNA reads TGTGCCAGCAGCCCCCCGGTCGGCAGGGGGCCTCAGTACGAGCAGTACTTC.

The V gene is TRBV3-1 (or the pseudogene TRBV3-2), the J gene TRBJ2-7; 8 bases map to TRBD1. V lost 4 bases and J lost 4; bases outside the gene matches: 6. This CDR3 is 14 amino acids long. Per germline, CDR1 LGHDT and CDR2 YNNKEL (reference sequence). DNA of the CDR3: TGTGCCAGCAGCCTTGGACAGGGAGAATACGAGCAGTACTTC. Its protein is CASSLGQGEYEQYF.

This clone has a handful of counts. The V call is TRBV7-8, the J call TRBJ2-7; 11 bases align to TRBD2. V was pared by 5 bases and J by 3 bases, with 9 bases of the junction left unmatched. CDR3 length: 16 residues. Per germline, CDR1 SGHVS and CDR2 FQNEAQ. The CDR3 is CASSPFSGRAVYEQYF. The DNA for the CDR3 is TGTGCCAGCAGCCCCTTTAGCGGGAGGGCCGTCTACGAGCAGTACTTC.

The CDR3 DNA is TGTGCCAGCTCGAGAGATTACTACTCCTACAATGAGCAGTTCTTC. Protein sequence: CASSRDYYSYNEQFF. The chain has TRBV18 and TRBJ2-1; D gene uncertain. CDR3 length: 15 residues. Germline CDR1 KGHSH, CDR2 LQKENI. With 6 bases removed from V and 0 bases from J, the gap between germline ends came to 12 bases.

The chain has TRBV6-5 and TRBJ1-1, with 7 bases that match TRBD1. Unmatched junction bases numbered 8, after V lost 7 bases and J lost 6 bases. The CDR3 length is 13 residues. The germline V gene has CDR1 MNHEY and CDR2 SVGAGI. The CDR3 protein is CASTLDRASEAFF. The CDR3 DNA reads TGTGCCAGCACCCTAGACAGGGCTTCTGAAGCTTTCTTT.

The rearrangement links TRBV2 to TRBJ1-2; TRBD1 matches 7 bases. The germline V gene encodes CDR1 SNHLY and CDR2 FYNNEI. The CDR3 totals 14 residues. V gave up 5 bases and J gave up 5 bases; unmatched junction bases: 8. CDR3 in DNA: TGTGCCAGCAGTCCTGTGACAGGGTCTTATGGCTACACCTTC. Protein sequence: CASSPVTGSYGYTF.

The J gene is TRBJ2-1, the V gene TRBV19, with 7 bases aligning to TRBD2. CDR1 and CDR2 (germline): LNHDA, SQIVND (reference sequence). There are 15 residues in the CDR3. Trimming took 5 bases from V and 0 from J; bases not matched to a gene: 4. CDR3 sequence reads: CASSLGGSSYNEQFF. In DNA, the CDR3 is TGTGCCAGTAGTCTCGGCGGGAGCTCCTACAATGAGCAGTTCTTC.

V is TRBV4-1 and J is TRBJ2-1; a weak D match, TRBD2 (5 bases). CDR3 length: 14 amino acids. V was cut by 8 bases and J by 1 base, with 12 bases left in between. Germline V lookup: CDR1 MGHRA, CDR2 YSYEKL. CDR3 region: CASSQDLSYNEQFF. The CDR3 nucleotides read TGCGCCAGCTCGCAGGACTTATCCTACAATGAGCAGTTCTTC.

The chain's CDR3 is CASSSGSSYNSPLHF. CDR3 DNA sequence: TGTGCCAGCAGTTCCGGGAGCTCCTATAATTCACCCCTCCACTTT. The V gene is TRBV27, the J gene TRBJ1-6; no clear D gene. Germline CDR1 reads MNHEY; CDR2 reads SMNVEV (reference sequence). The CDR3 is made up of 15 amino acids. V gave up 4 bases and J gave up 0 bases, with 7 bases separating them.